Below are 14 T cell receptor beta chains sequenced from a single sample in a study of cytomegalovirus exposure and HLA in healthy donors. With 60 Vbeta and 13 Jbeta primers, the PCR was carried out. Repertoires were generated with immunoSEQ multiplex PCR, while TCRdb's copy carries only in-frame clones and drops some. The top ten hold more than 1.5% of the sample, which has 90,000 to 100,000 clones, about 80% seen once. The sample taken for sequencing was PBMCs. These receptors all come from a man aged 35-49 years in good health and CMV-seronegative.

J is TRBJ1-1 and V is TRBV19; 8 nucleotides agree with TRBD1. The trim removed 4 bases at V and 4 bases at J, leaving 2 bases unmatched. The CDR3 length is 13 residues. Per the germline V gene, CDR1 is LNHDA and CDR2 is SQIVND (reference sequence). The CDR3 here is CASSTGGVTEAFF. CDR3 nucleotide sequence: TGTGCCAGTAGTACAGGGGGCGTCACTGAAGCTTTCTTT.

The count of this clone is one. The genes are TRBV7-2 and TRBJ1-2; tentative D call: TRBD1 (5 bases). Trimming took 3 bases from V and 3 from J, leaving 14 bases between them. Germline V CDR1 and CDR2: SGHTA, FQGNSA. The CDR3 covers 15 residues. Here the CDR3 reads CASSFQFGGDYGYTF. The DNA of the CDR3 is TGTGCCAGCAGCTTCCAATTCGGGGGTGACTATGGCTACACCTTC. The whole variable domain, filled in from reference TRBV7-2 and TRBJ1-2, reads GAGVSQSPSNKVTEKGKDVELRCDPISGHTALYWYRQSLGQGLEFLIYFQGNSAPDKSGLPSDRFSAERTGGSVSTLTIQRTQQEDSAVYLCASSFQFGGDYGYTFGSGTRLTVV.

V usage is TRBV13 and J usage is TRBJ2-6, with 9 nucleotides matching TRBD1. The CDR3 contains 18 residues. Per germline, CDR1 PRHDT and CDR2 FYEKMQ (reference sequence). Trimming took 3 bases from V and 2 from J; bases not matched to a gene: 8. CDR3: CASSLDRGRMAGANVLTF. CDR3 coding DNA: TGTGCCAGCAGCTTGGACAGGGGAAGGATGGCTGGGGCCAACGTCCTGACTTTC. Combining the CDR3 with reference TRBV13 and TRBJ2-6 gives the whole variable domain AAGVIQSPRHLIKEKRETATLKCYPIPRHDTVYWYQQGPGQDPQFLISFYEKMQSDKGSIPDRFSAQQFSDYHSELNMSSLELGDSALYFCASSLDRGRMAGANVLTFGAGSRLTVL.

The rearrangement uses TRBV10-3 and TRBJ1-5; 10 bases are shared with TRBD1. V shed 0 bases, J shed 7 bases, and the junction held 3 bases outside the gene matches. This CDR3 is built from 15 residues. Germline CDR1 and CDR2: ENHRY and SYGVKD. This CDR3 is CAISESTGGRQPQHF. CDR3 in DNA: TGTGCCATCAGTGAGTCGACAGGGGGCAGGCAGCCCCAGCATTTT.

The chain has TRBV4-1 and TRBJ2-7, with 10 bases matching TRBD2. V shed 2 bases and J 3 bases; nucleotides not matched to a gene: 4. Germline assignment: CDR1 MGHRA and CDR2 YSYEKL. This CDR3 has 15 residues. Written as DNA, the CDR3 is TGCGCCAGCAGCCAAACCGGGACTAGCGTCTACGAGCAGTACTTC. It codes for CASSQTGTSVYEQYF.

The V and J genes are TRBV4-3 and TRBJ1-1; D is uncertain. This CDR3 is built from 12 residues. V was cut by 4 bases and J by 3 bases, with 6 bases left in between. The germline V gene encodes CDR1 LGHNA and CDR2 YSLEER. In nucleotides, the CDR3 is TGCGCCAGCAGCCTTGGAGACACTGAAGCTTTCTTT. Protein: CASSLGDTEAFF.

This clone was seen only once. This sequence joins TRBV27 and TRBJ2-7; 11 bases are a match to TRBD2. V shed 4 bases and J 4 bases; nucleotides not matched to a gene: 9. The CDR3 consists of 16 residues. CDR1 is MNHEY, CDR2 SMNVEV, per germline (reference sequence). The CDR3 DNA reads TGTGCCAGCAGTTCACCTAGCGGGGGGACCATATACGAGCAGTACTTC. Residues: CASSSPSGGTIYEQYF.

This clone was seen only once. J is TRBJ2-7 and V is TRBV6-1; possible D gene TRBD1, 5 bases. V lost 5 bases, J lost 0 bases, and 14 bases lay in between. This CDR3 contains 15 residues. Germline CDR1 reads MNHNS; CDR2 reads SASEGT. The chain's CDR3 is CASSLGRTSSYEQYF. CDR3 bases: TGTGCCAGCAGTCTTGGTAGGACAAGCTCCTACGAGCAGTACTTC.

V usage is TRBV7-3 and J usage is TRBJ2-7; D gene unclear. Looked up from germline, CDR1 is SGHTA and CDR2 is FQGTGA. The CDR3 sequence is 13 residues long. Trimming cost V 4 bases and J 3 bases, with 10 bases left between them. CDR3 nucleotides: TGTGCCAGCAGCTCCAGTGTTGGCTACGAGCAGTACTTC. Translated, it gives CASSSSVGYEQYF. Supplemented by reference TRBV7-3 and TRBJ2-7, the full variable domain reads GAGVSQTPSNKVTEKGKYVELRCDPISGHTALYWYRQSLGQGPEFLIYFQGTGAADDSGLPNDRFFAVRPEGSVSTLKIQRTERGDSAVYLCASSSSVGYEQYFGPGTRLTVT.

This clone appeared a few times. The CDR3 DNA reads as TGTGCCAGCAGTTACTCTCTACAGGGCTCTGGAAACACCATATATTTT. It is translated as CASSYSLQGSGNTIYF. The chain recombines TRBV6-6 with TRBJ1-3; D possibly corresponds to TRBD1 (6 bases). Germline V gene sequence: CDR1 MNHNY, CDR2 SVGAGI (reference sequence). V dropped 0 bases and J dropped 0 bases, with 9 bases sitting between them. CDR3 length equals 16 residues.

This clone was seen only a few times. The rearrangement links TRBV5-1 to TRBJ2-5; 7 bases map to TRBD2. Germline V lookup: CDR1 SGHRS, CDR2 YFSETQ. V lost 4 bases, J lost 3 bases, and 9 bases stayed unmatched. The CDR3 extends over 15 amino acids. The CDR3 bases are TGCGCCAGCAGCCCCCCTGTGGCGGGAGAAGAGACCCAGTACTTC. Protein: CASSPPVAGEETQYF.

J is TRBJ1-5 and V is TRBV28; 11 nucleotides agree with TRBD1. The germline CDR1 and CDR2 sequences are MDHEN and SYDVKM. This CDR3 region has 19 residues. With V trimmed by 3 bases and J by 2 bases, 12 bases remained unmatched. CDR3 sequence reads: CASSLIRDRGYYGNQPQHF. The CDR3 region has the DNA TGTGCCAGCAGTTTGATCCGGGACAGGGGGTATTATGGCAATCAGCCCCAGCATTTT.

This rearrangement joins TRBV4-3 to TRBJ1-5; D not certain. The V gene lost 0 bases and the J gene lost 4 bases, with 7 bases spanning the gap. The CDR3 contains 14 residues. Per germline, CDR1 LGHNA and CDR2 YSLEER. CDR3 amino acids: CASSQEVSNQPQHF. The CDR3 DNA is TGCGCCAGCAGCCAAGAGGTCAGTAATCAGCCCCAGCATTTT.

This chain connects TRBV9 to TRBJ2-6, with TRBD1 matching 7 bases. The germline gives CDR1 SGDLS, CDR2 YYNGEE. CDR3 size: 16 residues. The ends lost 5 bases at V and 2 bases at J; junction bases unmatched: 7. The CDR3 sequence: CASSSVTGAGANVLTF. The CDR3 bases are TGTGCCAGCAGTAGTGTTACAGGGGCTGGGGCCAACGTCCTGACTTTC.